This T cell receptor beta chain was recovered during a study of cytomegalovirus exposure and HLA in healthy donors. Whole-study findings and limits: A cluster of highly shared sequence variants was likely a sequencing artifact. The listing of 150 or so TCR beta chains classed them as cytomegalovirus-associated. Reports credit the classifier with highly specific, highly sensitive diagnosis of cytomegalovirus status.

The primer mix had 60 Vbeta and 13 Jbeta primers. Repertoires were generated with immunoSEQ multiplex PCR, while TCRdb's copy carries only in-frame clones and drops some. This sample has a few hundred thousand clones, with just over 75% found just once. With regard to this clone: No antigen is known for it.

V dropped 3 bases and J dropped 6 bases, with 12 bases sitting between them. Germline lookup yields CDR1 SGDLS and CDR2 YYNGEE. This CDR3 is built from 13 residues. The chain employs TRBV9 and TRBJ1-1, with D unclear. Sequencing was done on a sample of PBMCs. This clonotype was sampled from a woman between 55 and 75 years old in good health and CMV-seropositive. The CDR3 loop reads CASSAKQFSEAFF. CDR3 bases: TGTGCCAGCAGCGCCAAACAGTTCTCTGAAGCTTTCTTT.